This TCR beta chain was observed in a study of response to subunit inactivated influenza vaccine. Findings of the study overall: There was a suggestion from the authors that each seasonal influenza vaccination recruits few new T cells.

The CDR3 runs 16 residues. V trimming: 6 bases; J trimming: 7 bases; junction bases outside the gene matches: 11. CDR1 and CDR2 (germline): SNHLY, FYNNEI. For this clonotype: Its target is unknown.

TCRdb recomputed calls from the RT-PCR reads with MiXCR, one row per CDR3 protein. Of hundreds of thousands of distinct CDR3 sequences in the sample, under 9% were seen once. The chain combines TRBV2 with TRBJ2-5, with TRBD2 matching over 13 bases. This TCR was sampled from a man aged 50-75 years who received an inactivated influenza vaccine. The specimen comprised PBMCs from blood, sampled 23 months after vaccination. The chain's CDR3 is CASSQGLAGSGGTQYF. In DNA form, the CDR3 reads TGTGCCAGCAGCCAGGGACTAGCGGGATCGGGGGGGACCCAGTACTTC. The variable domain in full, completed from reference TRBV2 and TRBJ2-5, reads EPEVTQTPSHQVTQMGQEVILRCVPISNHLYFYWYRQILGQKVEFLVSFYNNEISEKSEIFDDQFSVERPDGSNFTLKIRSTKLEDSAMYFCASSQGLAGSGGTQYFGPGTRLLVL.